This entry describes one T cell receptor beta chain. Its target is unknown. TCRdb's copy holds only in-frame clones and misses some; the assay was immunoSEQ multiplex PCR. The repertoire holds 25,000 or so clones, with 70% to 80% as singletons. The sample is drawn from a study of vaccination effects on CD4 cells after COVID-19. Germline CDR1 reads LNHDA; CDR2 reads SQIVND (reference sequence). The CDR3 spans 14 residues. With V trimmed by 2 bases and J by 4 bases, 1 base remained unmatched. After expansion with viral peptide pools in the ViraFEST assay, antigen-specific CD4+ T cells were sequenced. Isolation of CD4+ T cells took place after about ten days of culture. The vaccine recipients had no prior SARS-CoV-2 infection, with negative nucleocapsid antibodies.

The specimen comprised CD4+ T cells from PBMCs cultured with HCoV-OC43 spike peptides, sampled before COVID-19 vaccination. As for subset: HCoV-OC43 spike overlapping peptide pool stimulation. The chain has TRBV19 and TRBJ2-5, with 10 positions matching TRBD2. The TCR originated in a human donor who received a COVID-19 vaccine. The DNA of the CDR3 is TGTGCCAGTAGTATACCTAGCGGGAGAGAGACCCAGTACTTC. It is translated as CASSIPSGRETQYF.